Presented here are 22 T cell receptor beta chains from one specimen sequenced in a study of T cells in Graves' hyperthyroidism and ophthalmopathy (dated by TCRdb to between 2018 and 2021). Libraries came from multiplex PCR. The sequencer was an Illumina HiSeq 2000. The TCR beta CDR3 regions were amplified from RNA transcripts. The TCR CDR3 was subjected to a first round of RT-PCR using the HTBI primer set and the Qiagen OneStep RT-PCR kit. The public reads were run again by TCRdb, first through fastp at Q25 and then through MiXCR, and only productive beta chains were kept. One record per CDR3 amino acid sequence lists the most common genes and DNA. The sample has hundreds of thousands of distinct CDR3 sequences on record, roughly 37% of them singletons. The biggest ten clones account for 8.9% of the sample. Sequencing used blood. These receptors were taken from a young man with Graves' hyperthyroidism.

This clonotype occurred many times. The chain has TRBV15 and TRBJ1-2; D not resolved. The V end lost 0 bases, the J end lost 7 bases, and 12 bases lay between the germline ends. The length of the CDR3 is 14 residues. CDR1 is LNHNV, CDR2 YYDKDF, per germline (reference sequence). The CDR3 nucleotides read TGTGCCACCAGCAGAGATCTGGACCGGGGTGGCTACACCTTC. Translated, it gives CATSRDLDRGGYTF.

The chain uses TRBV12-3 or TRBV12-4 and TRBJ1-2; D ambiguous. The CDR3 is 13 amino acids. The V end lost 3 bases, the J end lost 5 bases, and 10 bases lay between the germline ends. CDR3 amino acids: CASSLERRYGYTF. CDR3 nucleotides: TGTGCCAGCAGTTTGGAGCGGCGATATGGCTACACCTTC.

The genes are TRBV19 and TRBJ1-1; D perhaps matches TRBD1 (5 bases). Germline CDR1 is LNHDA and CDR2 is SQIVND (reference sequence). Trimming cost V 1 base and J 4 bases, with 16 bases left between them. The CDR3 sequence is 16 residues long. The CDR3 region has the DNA TGTGCCAGTAGTATAGTGGGCGGGGGTTGGGGCACTGAAGCTTTCTTT. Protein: CASSIVGGGWGTEAFF.

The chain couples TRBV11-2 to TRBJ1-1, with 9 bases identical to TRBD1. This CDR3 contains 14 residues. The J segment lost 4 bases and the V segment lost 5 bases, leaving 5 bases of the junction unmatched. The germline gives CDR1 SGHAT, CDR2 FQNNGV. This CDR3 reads CASSRPGQGTEAFF. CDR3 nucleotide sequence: TGTGCCAGCAGCCGACCGGGACAGGGCACTGAAGCTTTCTTT.

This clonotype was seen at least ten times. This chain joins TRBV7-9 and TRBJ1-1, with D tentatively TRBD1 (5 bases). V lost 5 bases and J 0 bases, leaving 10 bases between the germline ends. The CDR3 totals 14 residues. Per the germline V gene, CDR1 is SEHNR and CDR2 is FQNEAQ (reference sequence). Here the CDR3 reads CASSLRQLNTEAFF. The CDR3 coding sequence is TGTGCCAGCAGCCTACGACAGTTGAACACTGAAGCTTTCTTT.

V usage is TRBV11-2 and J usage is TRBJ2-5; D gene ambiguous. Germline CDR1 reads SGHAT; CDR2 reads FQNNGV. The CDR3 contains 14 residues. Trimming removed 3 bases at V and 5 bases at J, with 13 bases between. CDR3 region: CASSLALGLETQYF. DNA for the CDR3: TGTGCCAGCAGCTTGGCCCTAGGGCTGGAGACCCAGTACTTC.

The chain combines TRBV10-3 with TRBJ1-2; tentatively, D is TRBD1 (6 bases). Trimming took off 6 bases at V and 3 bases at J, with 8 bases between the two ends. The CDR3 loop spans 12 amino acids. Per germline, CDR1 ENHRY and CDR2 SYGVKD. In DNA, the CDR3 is TGTGCCATCAGGCCAGGGGACTATGGCTACACCTTC. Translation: CAIRPGDYGYTF.

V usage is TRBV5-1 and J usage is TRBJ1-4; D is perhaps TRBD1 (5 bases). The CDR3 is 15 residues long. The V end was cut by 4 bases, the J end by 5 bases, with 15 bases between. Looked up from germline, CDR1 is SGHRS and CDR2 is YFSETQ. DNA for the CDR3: TGCGCCAGCAGCCTCCGGGACGGACCCAATGAAAAACTGTTTTTT. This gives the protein CASSLRDGPNEKLFF.

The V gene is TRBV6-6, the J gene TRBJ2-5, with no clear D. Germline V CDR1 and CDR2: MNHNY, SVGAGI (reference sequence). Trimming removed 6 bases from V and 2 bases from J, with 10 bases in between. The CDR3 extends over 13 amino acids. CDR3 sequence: CASRRLGQETQYF. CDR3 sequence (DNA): TGTGCCAGCAGAAGACTGGGGCAAGAGACCCAGTACTTC.

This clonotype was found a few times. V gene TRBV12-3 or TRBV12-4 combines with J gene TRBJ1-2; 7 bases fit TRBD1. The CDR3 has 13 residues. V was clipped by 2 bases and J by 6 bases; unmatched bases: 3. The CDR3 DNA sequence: TGTGCCAGCAGTTTACCAGGGGGGAATGGCTACACCTTC. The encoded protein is CASSLPGGNGYTF.

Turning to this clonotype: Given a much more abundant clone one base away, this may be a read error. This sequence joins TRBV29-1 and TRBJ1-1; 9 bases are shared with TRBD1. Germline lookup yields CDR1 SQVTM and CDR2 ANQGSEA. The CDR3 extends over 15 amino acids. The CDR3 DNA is TGCAGCGTTGGGAGGTTACAGGGGGCAAAAACTGAAGCTTCCTTT. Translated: CSVGRLQGAKTEASF.

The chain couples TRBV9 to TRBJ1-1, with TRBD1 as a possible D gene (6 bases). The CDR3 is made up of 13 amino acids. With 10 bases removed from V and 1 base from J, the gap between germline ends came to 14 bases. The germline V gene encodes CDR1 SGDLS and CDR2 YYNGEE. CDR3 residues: CAASGGPNTEAFF. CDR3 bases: TGTGCCGCCTCGGGGGGGCCGAACACTGAAGCTTTCTTT.

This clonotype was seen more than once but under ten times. The CDR3: CASSFNEREWNEQYF. The CDR3 DNA reads as TGTGCCAGCAGCTTTAACGAGCGGGAGTGGAACGAGCAGTACTTC. This chain links TRBV7-2 with TRBJ2-7; 8 bases map to TRBD2. Losses at the gene ends were 3 bases for V and 5 bases for J; bases not matched to a gene: 9. CDR3 length: 15 amino acids. From germline, CDR1 is SGHTA and CDR2 FQGNSA.

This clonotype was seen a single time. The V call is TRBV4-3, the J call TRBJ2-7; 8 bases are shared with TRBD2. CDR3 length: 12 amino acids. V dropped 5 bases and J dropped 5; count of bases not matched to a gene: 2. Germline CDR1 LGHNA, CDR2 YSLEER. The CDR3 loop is CASSSRGDEQYF. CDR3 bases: TGCGCCAGCAGCTCGCGGGGGGACGAGCAGTACTTC.

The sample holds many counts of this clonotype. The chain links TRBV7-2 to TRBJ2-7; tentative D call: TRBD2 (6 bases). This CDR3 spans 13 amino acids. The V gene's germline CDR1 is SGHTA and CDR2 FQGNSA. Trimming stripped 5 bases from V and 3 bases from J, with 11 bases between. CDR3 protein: CASSPQGLYEQYF. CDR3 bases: TGTGCCAGCAGCCCGCAGGGACTCTACGAGCAGTACTTC.

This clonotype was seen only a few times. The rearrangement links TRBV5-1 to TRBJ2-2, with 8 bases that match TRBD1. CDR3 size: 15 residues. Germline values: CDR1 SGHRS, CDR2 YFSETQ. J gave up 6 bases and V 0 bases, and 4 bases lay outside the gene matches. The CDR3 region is CASSLEDRGPGELFF. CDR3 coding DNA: TGCGCCAGCAGCTTGGAAGACAGGGGCCCCGGGGAGCTGTTTTTT.

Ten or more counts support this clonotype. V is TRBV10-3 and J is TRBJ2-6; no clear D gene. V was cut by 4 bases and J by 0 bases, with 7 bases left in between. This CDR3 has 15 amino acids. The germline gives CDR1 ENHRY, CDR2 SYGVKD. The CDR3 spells CAISGSVSGANVLTF. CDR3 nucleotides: TGTGCCATCAGTGGATCAGTCTCTGGGGCCAACGTCCTGACTTTC.

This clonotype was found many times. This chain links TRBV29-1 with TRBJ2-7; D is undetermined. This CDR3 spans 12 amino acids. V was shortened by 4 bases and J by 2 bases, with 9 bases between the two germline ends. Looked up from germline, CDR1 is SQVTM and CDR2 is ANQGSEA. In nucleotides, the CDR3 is TGCAGCGTTGCAGGTGATACCTACGAGCAGTACTTC. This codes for CSVAGDTYEQYF.

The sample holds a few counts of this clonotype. CDR3 residues: CASSLRTSGMIYEQYF. CDR3 DNA: TGTGCCAGCAGCCTAAGGACTAGCGGGATGATCTACGAGCAGTACTTC. This chain uses TRBV7-2 with TRBJ2-7, with 12 bases identical to TRBD2. The germline gives CDR1 SGHTA, CDR2 FQGNSA. V was clipped by 5 bases and J by 3 bases; unmatched bases: 8. The CDR3 extends over 16 amino acids.

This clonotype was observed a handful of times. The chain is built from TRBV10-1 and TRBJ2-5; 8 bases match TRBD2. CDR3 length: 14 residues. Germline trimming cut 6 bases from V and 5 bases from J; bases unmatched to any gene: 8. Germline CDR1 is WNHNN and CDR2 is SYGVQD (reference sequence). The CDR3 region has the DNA TGCGCCAGCAGGCTGACTAGCGACCGGGAGACCCAGTACTTC. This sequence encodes CASRLTSDRETQYF.

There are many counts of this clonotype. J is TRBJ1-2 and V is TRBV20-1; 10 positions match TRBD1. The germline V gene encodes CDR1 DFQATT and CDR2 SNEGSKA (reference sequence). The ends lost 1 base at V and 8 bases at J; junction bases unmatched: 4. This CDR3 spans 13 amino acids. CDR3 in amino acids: CSARAGQGIGYTF. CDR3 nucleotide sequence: TGCAGTGCTAGAGCGGGACAGGGGATAGGCTACACCTTC.

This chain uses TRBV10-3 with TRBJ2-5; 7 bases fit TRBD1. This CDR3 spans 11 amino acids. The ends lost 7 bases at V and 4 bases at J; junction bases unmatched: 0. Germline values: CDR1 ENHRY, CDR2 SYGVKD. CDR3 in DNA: TGTGCCATCACAGGGGGAGAGACCCAGTACTTC. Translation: CAITGGETQYF.